Each of the 5 T cell receptor beta chains below was sequenced from the same sample in a study of blood T cell repertoires in COVID-19 (dated by TCRdb to the early 2020s). The library relied on the immunoSEQ multiplex PCR assay. Held by TCRdb, this immuneACCESS table contains in-frame sequences only and omits some clones. Under half of the omission traces to an unresolved V gene where checked; the cause of the rest is unknown. The sample table records roughly 250,000 clones; over 75% of these occur just once. The top ten hold 0.65% to 0.9% of the sample. The sample was peripheral blood. The receptors come from a woman aged 25 to 39 with acute or convalescent COVID-19.

The chain carries TRBV6-5 and TRBJ2-7; perhaps TRBD2 as D (5 bases). Per the germline V gene, CDR1 is MNHEY and CDR2 is SVGAGI. The V end lost 4 bases, the J end lost 10 bases, and 17 bases lay between the germline ends. The CDR3 extends over 13 amino acids. Written as DNA, the CDR3 is TGTGCCAGCAGTTCACCGCCCAGATCGGGACAGTACTTC. Its protein product is CASSSPPRSGQYF.

The chain combines TRBV20-1 with TRBJ2-6; D gene unclear. The CDR3 covers 15 residues. Per the germline V gene, CDR1 is DFQATT and CDR2 is SNEGSKA (reference sequence). V lost 3 bases to trimming and J lost 2 bases, with 11 bases between them. CDR3 DNA: TGCAGTGCTAGTTTATCCTTTACTGGGGCCAACGTCCTGACTTTC. This codes for CSASLSFTGANVLTF.

The chain uses TRBV5-1 and TRBJ2-2; 11 nucleotides align to TRBD2. Trimming cost V 4 bases and J 4 bases; bases outside gene matches: 6. Per germline, CDR1 SGHRS and CDR2 YFSETQ. The CDR3 is made up of 16 amino acids. The CDR3 DNA reads as TGCGCCAGCAGCCCCCTAGCGGGAGGCGGCACCGGGGAGCTGTTTTTT. Translating gives CASSPLAGGGTGELFF.

The gene calls are TRBV4-3 and TRBJ1-5; D is unresolved. The CDR3 contains 15 residues. From germline, CDR1 is LGHNA and CDR2 YSLEER. Trimming left V 1 base short and J 6 bases short, with 13 bases between. CDR3 nucleotides: TGCGCCAGCAGCCAAGGAATAGCGGCGTCTCAGCCCCAGCATTTT. Translation: CASSQGIAASQPQHF.

The rearrangement uses TRBV2 and TRBJ2-5, with D possibly being TRBD2 (6 bases). CDR1 is SNHLY, CDR2 FYNNEI, per germline. V shed 8 bases and J shed 0 bases, with 10 bases lying between them. This CDR3 is 13 amino acids long. The CDR3 nucleotides are TGTGCCAGCGGCGGGGAGCACCAAGAGACCCAGTACTTC. Translating gives CASGGEHQETQYF.